The sequence of this T cell receptor (beta chain) was determined in a study of T-cell reconstitution after alpha-beta-depleted transplantation in children. The CDR3 is 12 residues long. In germline, CDR1 is SQVTM, CDR2 ANQGSEA. V dropped 3 bases and J dropped 4 bases, with 10 bases sitting between them. Ten or more counts support this clonotype. As it was prepared, the TCRbeta library received unique molecular identifiers. MiXCR, run by TCRdb on the PCR reads, gives a single entry per CDR3 protein. The data show 600,000 to 700,000 distinct CDR3 sequences, roughly 15% seen once. Specimen: PBMCs from the stem cell graft donor, collected from the stem cell graft. This chain uses TRBV29-1 with TRBJ2-7; D is possibly TRBD1 or TRBD2 (6 bases each). This clonotype was obtained from a human donor who donated a stem cell graft to a child with acute myeloid leukemia. The CDR3 DNA reads TGCAGCGTTGACGGGGGCTCGTACGAGCAGTACTTC. Protein product: CSVDGGSYEQYF.